This T cell receptor beta chain was retrieved from a study of blood T cell repertoires in COVID-19. Across the study: Sample material is recorded as cDNA or gDNA derived from T cells, B-cell-depleted T cells, or PBMCs.

Germline CDR1 reads MDHEN; CDR2 reads SYDVKM. This CDR3 has 14 residues. Trimming took 6 bases from V and 3 from J; bases not matched to a gene: 5. Per the study methods: Using reference gene primer amplification, nucleated cell counts were estimated. Generated by immunoSEQ multiplex PCR, the TCRdb table keeps only in-frame clones and is missing some. V and J calls and clone size are copied from that table; D and trimming were computed from the DNA. The sample consists of more than 15,000 clones, 75% to 85% of them appearing once. The clonotype originates from a man older than 75 with active COVID-19. The V and J genes are TRBV28 and TRBJ1-5, with 7 bases aligning to TRBD1. Sequencing was carried out using peripheral blood. CDR3 nucleotides: TGTGCCAGCAGATATCAGGGGGACAATCAGCCCCAGCATTTT. Its protein product is CASRYQGDNQPQHF.